This T cell receptor beta chain was documented in a study of T cells in Graves' hyperthyroidism and ophthalmopathy. Study-wide results and caveats: A model built on 13 V-J features separated ophthalmopathy from stable hyperthyroidism.

This clonotype appeared a few times. No antigen is known for it. A much larger clone differs by one base, so this may be a read error. TCR beta CDR3 regions were amplified from RNA transcripts. The TCR CDR3 first-round RT-PCR relied on the HTBI primer set. One entry per CDR3 protein, called by TCRdb with MiXCR from the multiplex PCR reads. The profile covers 400,000 to 550,000 distinct CDR3 sequences, with under 15% appearing a single time and around 17% taken by the ten largest. Germline V gene lookup returns CDR1 KGHSH and CDR2 LQKENI. The CDR3 loop spans 14 amino acids. Sequencing input: blood. The TCR was taken from a woman aged 18-29 years with Graves' hyperthyroidism. The chain has TRBV18 and TRBJ2-2; D unclear. The CDR3 nucleotides read TGTGTCAGCTCACCACCTGCGGACACCGGGGAGCTGTTTTTT. Protein sequence: CVSSPPADTGELFF. The full variable domain, with the rest looked up from reference TRBV18 and TRBJ2-2, is NAGVMQNPRHLVRRRGQEARLRCSPMKGHSHVYWYRQLPEEGLKFMVYLQKENIIDESGMPKERFSAEFPKEGPSILRIQQVVRGDSAAYFCVSSPPADTGELFFGEGSRLTVL.